This passage covers 13 T cell receptor beta chains from one sample sequenced in a study of T cell responses to AZD1222 COVID-19 vaccine. Repertoires were generated with immunoSEQ multiplex PCR, while TCRdb's copy carries only in-frame clones and drops some. This sample has around 110,000 clones; approximately 83% occur once, and the top ten carry roughly 4.3%. The sequencing here drew on peripheral blood, taken on day 0 of MenACWY control vaccination. The receptors originated from an adult in good health.

V is TRBV29-1 and J is TRBJ2-3; D might be TRBD1 or TRBD2, each matching 7 bases. Germline V lookup: CDR1 SQVTM, CDR2 ANQGSEA. This CDR3 has 16 amino acids. V was shortened by 1 base and J by 2 bases, with 16 bases between the two germline ends. CDR3 DNA sequence: TGCAGCGTTGAAGGGGGAGGGGGCCACGCCACAGATACGCAGTATTTT. Translating it yields CSVEGGGGHATDTQYF.

The chain's CDR3 is CAISGMGGAGGHTDTQYF. The CDR3 DNA reads TGTGCCATCAGTGGTATGGGGGGCGCGGGTGGGCACACAGATACGCAGTATTTT. V is TRBV10-3 and J is TRBJ2-3; tentatively, D is TRBD1 or TRBD2 (6 bases each). The germline CDR1 and CDR2 sequences are ENHRY and SYGVKD. V lost 4 bases and J 2 bases, leaving 22 bases between the germline ends. This CDR3 spans 18 amino acids.

The V call is TRBV30, the J call TRBJ2-3; D possibly matches TRBD1 or TRBD2 (5 bases each). Germline assignment: CDR1 GTSNPN and CDR2 SVGIG (reference sequence). CDR3 size: 15 residues. V lost 4 bases and J 1 base, leaving 15 bases between the germline ends. CDR3 amino acids: CAWTRDGVGTDTQYF. The CDR3, as DNA: TGTGCCTGGACGAGGGACGGGGTGGGCACAGATACGCAGTATTTT.

The J gene is TRBJ1-2, the V gene TRBV6-5, with TRBD1 as a possible D gene (5 bases). The germline V and J ends were trimmed by 5 bases and 2 bases, with 12 bases remaining between them. The germline V gene encodes CDR1 MNHEY and CDR2 SVGAGI. The CDR3 is 14 residues long. The CDR3 sequence is CASSRDARNYGYTF. CDR3 DNA sequence: TGTGCCAGCAGTAGGGACGCAAGAAACTATGGCTACACCTTC.

The CDR3, as DNA: TGCGCCAGCAGCTTGGAGGGACAGGGGGCGTCAGATGAGCAGTACTTC. Its protein is CASSLEGQGASDEQYF. The rearrangement links TRBV5-1 to TRBJ2-7; the match to TRBD1 covers 12 bases. J lost 7 bases, V lost 0 bases, and 8 bases had no gene match. From germline, CDR1 is SGHRS and CDR2 YFSETQ. The CDR3 covers 16 residues.

The V and J genes are TRBV5-1 and TRBJ2-3; perhaps TRBD1 as D (5 bases). V was trimmed by 4 bases and J by 0 bases, leaving 24 bases between them. Germline V gene data show CDR1 as SGHRS and CDR2 as YFSETQ. The CDR3 contains 19 residues. In DNA form, the CDR3 reads TGCGCCAGCAGCCCACAGGAGTCCGTTTTGGCGGCTAGCACAGATACGCAGTATTTT. It yields the protein CASSPQESVLAASTDTQYF.

This sequence joins TRBV7-8 and TRBJ1-1, with no clear D. V shed 1 base and J shed 1 base, with 10 bases lying between them. Germline loops: CDR1 SGHVS, CDR2 FQNEAQ. The CDR3 is 15 amino acids. Here the CDR3 DNA reads TGTGCCAGCAGCTTAGATCAGCGGAGGAACACTGAAGCTTTCTTT. Its protein is CASSLDQRRNTEAFF.

There are a few counts of this clone. The rearrangement joins TRBV5-4 to TRBJ2-1; maybe TRBD1 (5 bases). The V gene's germline CDR1 is SGHNT and CDR2 YYREEE (reference sequence). The CDR3 length is 14 residues. Trimming took 0 bases from V and 6 from J, leaving 10 bases between them. The CDR3 DNA is TGTGCCAGCAGCTTGGCCGGGCAGGGCAATGAGCAGTTCTTC. Translated, it gives CASSLAGQGNEQFF.

V usage is TRBV5-1 and J usage is TRBJ1-6; the match to TRBD1 covers 8 bases. V dropped 3 bases and J dropped 0; count of bases not matched to a gene: 5. Germline values: CDR1 SGHRS, CDR2 YFSETQ. The CDR3 contains 17 residues. CDR3 bases: TGCGCCAGCAGCTGGACAGGGACGACCTCCTATAATTCACCCCTCCACTTT. It yields the protein CASSWTGTTSYNSPLHF.

The gene calls are TRBV4-3 and TRBJ1-6; D is unresolved. CDR3 length: 15 amino acids. Trimming stripped 4 bases from V and 6 bases from J, with 13 bases between. Germline values: CDR1 LGHNA, CDR2 YSLEER. The CDR3 nucleotides read TGCGCCAGCAGCCTTGGACGGGCCTCTAATTCACCCCTCCACTTT. This gives the protein CASSLGRASNSPLHF.

This clone was detected once. The chain's CDR3 is CASSPSRTANQPQHF. The DNA for the CDR3 is TGTGCCAGCTCACCATCGAGGACAGCTAATCAGCCCCAGCATTTT. This chain links TRBV18 with TRBJ1-5; tentative D call: TRBD1 (6 bases). Germline V gives CDR1 KGHSH, CDR2 LQKENI. V was trimmed by 2 bases and J by 4 bases, leaving 12 bases between them. This CDR3 region has 15 residues.

This clone was observed a few times. The chain has TRBV7-2 and TRBJ2-5; maybe TRBD2 (6 bases). The CDR3 loop spans 13 amino acids. The germline V gene encodes CDR1 SGHTA and CDR2 FQGNSA. Trimming stripped 7 bases from V and 5 bases from J, with 14 bases between. The CDR3 reads CASTTQEGETQYF. For the CDR3, the DNA is TGTGCCAGCACCACCCAGGAGGGGGAGACCCAGTACTTC.

This chain uses TRBV6-5 with TRBJ1-2; the D gene is possibly TRBD1 (5 bases). V dropped 4 bases and J dropped 4 bases, with 10 bases sitting between them. Germline CDR1 and CDR2: MNHEY and SVGAGI. This CDR3 region has 13 residues. CDR3 region: CASSLRGVYGYTF. Written as DNA, the CDR3 is TGTGCCAGCAGTTTGCGGGGGGTCTATGGCTACACCTTC.